The 6 T cell receptor beta chains below all came from one sample that was sequenced in a study of OX40 agonist ivuxolimab in advanced cancers. Sequencing was performed with immunoSEQ multiplex PCR; in TCRdb, only in-frame clones are kept and a portion is missing. The table has under 100,000 clones, around 92% seen once. This material consisted of CD4+ or CD8+ T cells sorted from blood, taken in a trial of the OX40 agonist ivuxolimab. The receptors shown here come from an adult with an advanced solid tumor such as melanoma, head and neck, liver or kidney cancer.

The chain is built from TRBV7-9 and TRBJ1-3; D is possibly TRBD1 (5 bases). Trimming stripped 3 bases from V and 3 bases from J, with 15 bases between. The CDR3 spans 16 residues. Germline V gives CDR1 SEHNR, CDR2 FQNEAQ (reference sequence). The CDR3 protein is CASSFDGVQGGNTIYF. The CDR3 nucleotides read TGTGCCAGCAGCTTCGACGGGGTCCAGGGTGGAAACACCATATATTTT.

V is TRBV11-2 and J is TRBJ2-1, with 7 bases aligning to TRBD2. Germline CDR1 SGHAT, CDR2 FQNNGV. The CDR3 sequence is 15 residues long. V lost 3 bases and J lost 6; bases outside the gene matches: 8. The DNA of the CDR3 is TGTGCCAGCAGCTTCGAGGCGGGAGACGGCAATGAGCAGTTCTTC. It is translated as CASSFEAGDGNEQFF.

The V and J genes are TRBV4-3 and TRBJ2-7; possibly TRBD1 for D (6 bases). The germline gives CDR1 LGHNA, CDR2 YSLEER. The CDR3 spans 15 residues. V was cut by 2 bases and J by 3 bases, with 14 bases left in between. The CDR3: CASSQPDRLDYEQYF. CDR3 sequence (DNA): TGCGCCAGCAGCCAACCAGACAGGTTGGACTACGAGCAGTACTTC.

This chain joins TRBV4-3 and TRBJ2-1; perhaps TRBD2 as D (5 bases). CDR1 is LGHNA and CDR2 is YSLEER in the germline V gene. The germline V and J ends were trimmed by 1 base and 3 bases, with 7 bases remaining between them. The CDR3 contains 14 residues. CDR3 in amino acids: CASSQVSGYNEQFF. CDR3 nucleotides: TGCGCCAGCAGCCAAGTGAGCGGCTACAATGAGCAGTTCTTC.

The rearrangement links TRBV15 to TRBJ1-4; D unclear. The CDR3 loop spans 11 amino acids. The V and J ends lost 3 bases and 8 bases respectively, with 4 bases between them. In germline, CDR1 is LNHNV, CDR2 YYDKDF (reference sequence). CDR3 sequence (DNA): TGTGCCACCAGCAGTTTCGAAAAACTGTTTTTT. Protein sequence: CATSSFEKLFF.

This clone was seen once. The chain is built from TRBV10-3 and TRBJ2-7; TRBD1 matches at 8 bases. The CDR3 runs to 15 residues. Germline V gene data show CDR1 as ENHRY and CDR2 as SYGVKD. The junction had 9 bases not matched to a gene; V was cut back by 6 bases and J by 2 bases. CDR3: CAIRDTGTGAYEQYF. The CDR3 DNA follows: TGTGCCATCAGGGACACCGGGACAGGCGCCTACGAGCAGTACTTC.